The rows below give T cell receptor beta chains drawn from one sample of a study of blood T cells in healthy people across ages. In TCRdb, the 5' RACE reads were re-called with MiXCR into one record per CDR3 protein. Seen here are about 970,000 distinct CDR3 sequences, just over 50% observed once, and the top ten hold over 20%. The sequencing sample was made of blood. These TCRs come from an older woman in good health. CDR3s include the opening cysteine and the closing phenylalanine or tryptophan. A D gene is named only where the DNA matches it firmly. Not all rows give a size; the values are once, few, many and, for expanded clones, a class.

NA | TRBJ2-4 | 15 | many | TRBV27 | TGTGCCAGCAGTCTCACAGGGAGTTTGGAAAACATTCAGTACTTC | CASSLTGSLENIQYF
TRBD2 | TRBJ2-5 | 16 | NA | TRBV10-3 | TGTGCCATCAGTGAGTCTGCACTAGCGGGACGGGAGACCCAGTACTTC | CAISESALAGRETQYF
TRBD2 | TRBJ2-5 | 16 | few | TRBV12-3/TRBV12-4 | TGTGCCAGCAGTTTAGGAGTAGCGGGGATACAAGAGACCCAGTACTTC | CASSLGVAGIQETQYF
NA | TRBJ2-3 | 15 | NA | TRBV29-1 | TGCAGCGTCCCTCGGGGGCAGGGGGTAGGAGATACGCAGTATTTT | CSVPRGQGVGDTQYF
NA | TRBJ1-1 | 12 | NA | TRBV16 | TGTGCCAGCAGCCAATACGAAGGTGAAGCTTTCTTT | CASSQYEGEAFF
TRBD1 | TRBJ2-7 | 15 | NA | TRBV19 | TGTGCCAGTAGTCCCCAGGGGGCCCATAACTACGAGCAGTACTTC | CASSPQGAHNYEQYF
TRBD1 | TRBJ2-7 | 15 | NA | TRBV20-1 | TGCAGTGCTTTGGCACCGGGACAGGGTGGGATCGAGCAGTACTTC | CSALAPGQGGIEQYF
NA | TRBJ1-2 | 14 | few | TRBV6-6 | TGTGCCAGCAGCTTACAGGGTTATGGGTATGGCTACACCTTC | CASSLQGYGYGYTF
TRBD1 | TRBJ1-2 | 14 | NA | TRBV7-2 | TGTGCCAGCAGCTTATCAGGGGGAATCTATGGCTACACCTTC | CASSLSGGIYGYTF
NA | TRBJ1-1 | 14 | NA | TRBV6-5 | TGTGCCAGCAGCCCAGGGATTGCAAGGGCCGGAGCTTTCTTT | CASSPGIARAGAFF
NA | TRBJ2-1 | 15 | NA | TRBV18 | TGTGCCAGCTCACCAGAATTCCCATCCTACAATGAGCAGTTCTTC | CASSPEFPSYNEQFF
TRBD2 | TRBJ2-7 | 15 | NA | TRBV4-1 | TGCGCCAGCAGCCAGGCGGGACTAGCTCCCGGCGAGCAGTACTTC | CASSQAGLAPGEQYF
TRBD1 | TRBJ1-2 | 16 | NA | TRBV20-1 | TGCAGTGTTCCCACGGGACAGAGCGAAGCTAACTATGGCTACACCTTC | CSVPTGQSEANYGYTF
TRBD2 | TRBJ2-3 | 19 | NA | TRBV20-1 | TGCAGTGCTAGTAACCGGTTGGGGAGAAGCGGGAGAGGAGGGTATACGCAGTATTTT | CSASNRLGRSGRGGYTQYF
TRBD2 | TRBJ2-3 | 17 | NA | TRBV15 | TGTGCCACCAGCAGATTATTCGGACTAGCGGCAACAGATACGCAGTATTTT | CATSRLFGLAATDTQYF
NA | TRBJ2-6 | 16 | NA | TRBV6-5 | TGTGCCAGCAGTTACTCGATATCGACTGGGGCCAACGTCCTGACTTTC | CASSYSISTGANVLTF
TRBD2 | TRBJ2-1 | 17 | once | TRBV28 | TGTGCCAGCAGTTTAGGGGCTTGGCGGGAGGACTCTGATGAGCAGTTCTTC | CASSLGAWREDSDEQFF
NA | TRBJ2-1 | 12 | once | TRBV12-3/TRBV12-4 | TGTGCCAGCAGCCTCATCACCAAAGAGCAGTTCTTC | CASSLITKEQFF
NA | TRBJ2-5 | 12 | NA | TRBV6-1 | TGTGCCAGCAGTGATCTAATAGAGACCCAGTACTTC | CASSDLIETQYF
NA | TRBJ2-2 | 13 | NA | TRBV27 | TGTGCCAGCAGTTCCCGGCGCGCCGGGGAGCTGTTTTTT | CASSSRRAGELFF
NA | TRBJ1-1 | 13 | NA | TRBV27 | TGTGCCAGCAGTTTTATCCGTGACACTGAAGCTTTCTTT | CASSFIRDTEAFF
NA | TRBJ1-2 | 15 | few | TRBV28 | TGTGCCAGCAGGCCCGGGGGGGCCCGACCCTATGGCTACACCTTC | CASRPGGARPYGYTF
NA | TRBJ1-2 | 13 | NA | TRBV20-1 | TGCAGTGCTATAGATATAGGGGGGCTTGGCTACACCTTC | CSAIDIGGLGYTF
NA | TRBJ2-3 | 11 | NA | TRBV20-1 | TGCAGTGCTGTTAGCACAGATACGCAGTATTTT | CSAVSTDTQYF
TRBD1 | TRBJ2-7 | 15 | NA | TRBV7-2 | TGTGCCAGCAGCCCCCAGGGGACAGGGAACTACGAGCAGTACTTC | CASSPQGTGNYEQYF
NA | TRBJ1-5 | 15 | NA | TRBV28 | TGTGCCAGCGTGACAGGAGAAGTTCTCGGACAGCCCCAGCATTTT | CASVTGEVLGQPQHF
NA | TRBJ2-7 | 15 | NA | TRBV5-1 | TGCGCCAGCAGCTTGTCGCCGGGCAGCTCCTACGAGCAGTACTTC | CASSLSPGSSYEQYF
TRBD2 | TRBJ2-3 | 17 | NA | TRBV4-2 | TGTGCCAGCAGCCTATTACTAGCGGGAACGAACACAGATACGCAGTATTTT | CASSLLLAGTNTDTQYF
TRBD2 | TRBJ2-1 | 23 | many | TRBV5-1 | TGCGCCAGCAGCTTCCGGGGTCAAGCGGGAGATCTATTGGCCCTAGGCTCCTACAATGAGCAGTTCTTC | CASSFRGQAGDLLALGSYNEQFF
NA | TRBJ2-7 | 18 | NA | TRBV28 | TGTGCCAGCATGTCCGATCATTTCCGGGACTCGAGCTCCTACGAGCAGTACTTC | CASMSDHFRDSSSYEQYF
NA | TRBJ2-7 | 14 | few | TRBV29-1 | TGCAGCGTTGAACTAATGGGCAGGGGCTACGAGCAGTACTTC | CSVELMGRGYEQYF
NA | TRBJ2-5 | 11 | few | TRBV2 | TGTGCCAGCATGTTCGAAGGGACCCAGTACTTC | CASMFEGTQYF
NA | TRBJ1-4 | 15 | NA | TRBV28 | TGTGCCAGCAGTTTAGGGGTGGCTACTAATGAAAAACTGTTTTTT | CASSLGVATNEKLFF
NA | TRBJ2-1 | 11 | few | TRBV20-1 | TGCAGTGCTCTAGATGGGAATGAGCAGTTCTTC | CSALDGNEQFF
NA | TRBJ2-1 | 16 | few | TRBV20-1 | TGCAGTGCTAGAGATCCGGTGACTAGACCGCGGGATGAGCAGTTCTTC | CSARDPVTRPRDEQFF
NA | TRBJ1-2 | 13 | NA | TRBV4-2 | TGTGCCAGCAGCCAAGGTACGATCTACGGCTACACCTTC | CASSQGTIYGYTF
NA | TRBJ2-6 | 13 | NA | TRBV13 | TGTGCCAGCAGCGCCCGGACTCCCAACGTCCTGACTTTC | CASSARTPNVLTF
NA | TRBJ2-1 | 13 | NA | TRBV29-1 | TGCAGCGTTGCGAGACAGCGCTACAATGAGCAGTTCTTC | CSVARQRYNEQFF
NA | TRBJ1-1 | 14 | NA | TRBV29-1 | TGCAGCGTTGATCAACTGGACTGGATCACTGAAGCTTTCTTT | CSVDQLDWITEAFF
NA | TRBJ2-1 | 12 | NA | TRBV7-6 | TGTGCCAGCAGCTTGGGTTTGGATCCGCAGTTCTTC | CASSLGLDPQFF
NA | TRBJ2-7 | 20 | NA | TRBV6-1 | TGTGCCAGCAGTCAGAGAACCCCTAAGATCGGTTCTTCTCCACCGGGGGAGCAGTACTTC | CASSQRTPKIGSSPPGEQYF
NA | TRBJ2-7 | 14 | NA | TRBV20-1 | TGCAGTGCTAGTCGGCCCTTGGGCTCCTACGAGCAGTACTTC | CSASRPLGSYEQYF
NA | TRBJ2-4 | 15 | few | TRBV29-1 | TGCAGCGTGAGACCCAGGGGGGGTGCCAAAAACATTCAGTACTTC | CSVRPRGGAKNIQYF
TRBD1 | TRBJ2-7 | 14 | NA | TRBV7-2 | TGTGCCAGCAGCTTTAAGGGGGCGAGTCACGAGCAGTACTTC | CASSFKGASHEQYF
TRBD1 | TRBJ2-7 | 12 | NA | TRBV28 | TGTGCCAGCAGACAGGGGAATTACGAGCAGTACTTC | CASRQGNYEQYF
TRBD1 | TRBJ2-7 | 14 | many | TRBV6-5 | TGTGCCAGCAGTAAGGACAGGGGGAGGTACGAGCAGTACTTC | CASSKDRGRYEQYF
NA | TRBJ1-6 | 14 | many | TRBV2 | TGTGCCAGCAAGGGTAGCTCCTATAATTCACCCCTCCACTTT | CASKGSSYNSPLHF
TRBD2 | TRBJ2-3 | 14 | NA | TRBV7-2 | TGTGCCAGCAGACCGGGACTAGCGTCGTATACGCAGTATTTT | CASRPGLASYTQYF
TRBD2 | TRBJ2-3 | 14 | many | TRBV29-1 | TGCAGCTCATCCGGGAGGCTTGGCACAGATACGCAGTATTTT | CSSSGRLGTDTQYF
NA | TRBJ2-4 | 14 | NA | TRBV12-3/TRBV12-4 | TGTGCCAGCAGGGACTGGGGGGCCAAAAACATTCAGTACTTC | CASRDWGAKNIQYF
TRBD2 | TRBJ2-5 | 16 | few | TRBV5-5 | TGTGCCAGCAGCTTGAGAGGCGGGAGGCCTGGGGAGACCCAGTACTTC | CASSLRGGRPGETQYF
TRBD2 | TRBJ2-3 | 14 | few | TRBV18 | TGTGCCAGCTCACTGGGACTAGCAGCACTTACGCAGTATTTT | CASSLGLAALTQYF
TRBD2 | TRBJ2-3 | 15 | NA | TRBV20-1 | TGCAGTCCCTTGATGGGGACTAGCGGAACAGATACGCAGTATTTT | CSPLMGTSGTDTQYF
NA | TRBJ2-7 | 13 | NA | TRBV20-1 | TGCAGTGCCTGGCGGACTGACTCCTACGAGCAGTACTTC | CSAWRTDSYEQYF
TRBD2 | TRBJ2-3 | 16 | NA | TRBV10-1 | TGCGCCAGCAGCTCGAGCCCGGGAGGAGGGACAGATACGCAGTATTTT | CASSSSPGGGTDTQYF
NA | TRBJ1-2 | 13 | few | TRBV7-2 | TGTGCCAGCAGCTTCCAACCTAACTATGGCTACACCTTC | CASSFQPNYGYTF
TRBD1 | TRBJ1-1 | 16 | NA | TRBV4-2 | TGTGCCAGCAGCCGCATCCCGGGACAGGGAGACACTGAAGCTTTCTTT | CASSRIPGQGDTEAFF